These T cell receptor beta chains were read from a single sample in a study of shared clonotypes between healthy human individuals. Assay used: immunoSEQ multiplex PCR; TCRdb lists only in-frame clones, some missing. The repertoire consists of roughly 590,000 clones, with over 95% occurring once and the leading ten covering around 0.097%. The sequenced sample was naive CD8+ T cells sorted from blood. Receptor source: a woman younger than 45 in good health. The CDR3 runs from the conserved cysteine through the conserved F or W. The order of the fields is D gene, J gene, V gene, clone size, CDR3 DNA, CDR3 protein. D genes are given only for firm matches. Expanded clones get a size class; other rows say once, few or many, or leave the size out.

TRBD2 | TRBJ2-1 | TRBV19 | NA | TGTGCCAGTAGTATAGCCCCCTCCGGGGAGGGGTACAATGAGCAGTTCTTC | CASSIAPSGEGYNEQFF
TRBD2 | TRBJ2-7 | TRBV27 | NA | TGTGCCAGCAGTTTAGGACTAGTCTACGAGCAGTACTTC | CASSLGLVYEQYF
NA | TRBJ2-7 | TRBV13 | NA | TGTGCCAGCAGCTTAGGCCTTGGCGGACCACCTTCCTACGAGCAGTACTTC | CASSLGLGGPPSYEQYF
TRBD1 | TRBJ1-1 | TRBV28 | NA | TGTGCCAGCAGTGAGACCGACAGGGAGACTATAAACACTGAAGCTTTCTTT | CASSETDRETINTEAFF
TRBD2 | TRBJ2-7 | TRBV19 | NA | TGTGCCAGTAGTCCGGCTAGCGGGCTCTACGAGCAGTACTTC | CASSPASGLYEQYF
TRBD1 | TRBJ2-7 | TRBV13 | NA | TGTGCCAGCAGCATGGGACAGGGCACCGACGAGCAGTACTTC | CASSMGQGTDEQYF
NA | TRBJ2-2 | TRBV5-1 | NA | TGCGCCAGCAGCTTAGACGGGGAAAATGGGGAGCTGTTTTTT | CASSLDGENGELFF
NA | TRBJ1-4 | TRBV7-9 | NA | TGTGCCAGCAGCTTAGGAAGAGCTAGAATAGAAAAACTGTTTTTT | CASSLGRARIEKLFF
TRBD2 | TRBJ2-3 | TRBV9 | NA | TGTGCCAGCAGCGCATCTAGCGGCCCCCTAGATACGCAGTATTTT | CASSASSGPLDTQYF
NA | TRBJ2-4 | TRBV30 | NA | TGTGCCTGGAGTGCCGGGCTATCCGGGGCCAAAAACATTCAGTACTTC | CAWSAGLSGAKNIQYF
NA | TRBJ2-7 | TRBV28 | NA | TGTGCCAGCAGAACCACTAGGGAATTGTCCTACGAGCAGTACTTC | CASRTTRELSYEQYF
NA | TRBJ1-4 | TRBV19 | NA | TGTGCCAGTGCACTCGAGTTGGCAGGGGAAAATGAAAAACTGTTTTTT | CASALELAGENEKLFF
NA | TRBJ2-7 | TRBV11-2 | NA | TGTGCCAGCAGCTTCAGTGATAGCGGAACCTACGAGCAGTACTTC | CASSFSDSGTYEQYF
NA | TRBJ2-7 | TRBV27 | NA | TGTGCCAGCAGTTACGCCTCTAGCGACTGGTCGTCCTACGAGCAGTACTTC | CASSYASSDWSSYEQYF
TRBD2 | TRBJ2-7 | TRBV30 | NA | TGTGCCTGGAGCGCCGGACTAGCGGGCGAGCAGTACTTC | CAWSAGLAGEQYF
NA | TRBJ1-6 | TRBV14 | once | TGTGCCAGCAGCCATGATCCTAATTCACCCCTCCACTTT | CASSHDPNSPLHF
TRBD1 | TRBJ2-2 | TRBV27 | NA | TGTGCCAGCAGTTTAAGGACAGGGGACACCGGGGAGCTGTTTTTT | CASSLRTGDTGELFF
NA | TRBJ2-1 | TRBV20-1 | NA | TGCAGTGCTAGGGCACATGAGCAGTTCTTC | CSARAHEQFF
NA | TRBJ2-7 | TRBV6-6 | NA | TGTGCCAGCAGTTACTCGAGTCAGTACGAGCAGTACTTC | CASSYSSQYEQYF
TRBD1 | TRBJ2-1 | TRBV4-1 | NA | TGCGCCAGCAGCCTAGGGACAGGGTATTCAAGTGAGCAGTTCTTC | CASSLGTGYSSEQFF
TRBD1 | TRBJ2-2 | TRBV25-1 | NA | TGTGCCAGCAGTGCGCTTGGACAGGGAAAATCGGCCGGGGAGCTGTTTTTT | CASSALGQGKSAGELFF
TRBD1 | TRBJ1-2 | TRBV5-8 | NA | TGTGCCAGCAGCTTGGCCGACAGGGAAAACTATGGCTACACCTTC | CASSLADRENYGYTF
NA | TRBJ2-7 | TRBV5-1 | NA | TGCGCCAGCAGCTTACAGGAGTTCGGGGATTACGAGCAGTACTTC | CASSLQEFGDYEQYF
TRBD2 | TRBJ2-7 | TRBV27 | NA | TGTGCCAGCAGTTTCGGGACTAGTCTCTACGAGCAGTACTTC | CASSFGTSLYEQYF
NA | TRBJ2-7 | TRBV15 | once | TGTGCCACCAGCGGGTCTAGACGCGAGCAGTACTTC | CATSGSRREQYF
NA | TRBJ2-3 | TRBV2 | NA | TGTGCCAGCAGTTCGCCGGTAGATACGCAGTATTTT | CASSSPVDTQYF
TRBD1 | TRBJ1-6 | TRBV2 | NA | TGTGCCAGCAGCGGGGACAGGAATTCACCCCTCCACTTT | CASSGDRNSPLHF
NA | TRBJ1-4 | TRBV6-5 | NA | TGTGCCAGCAAGTACGGGGGGCAGGAGAATGAAAAACTGTTTTTT | CASKYGGQENEKLFF
TRBD1 | TRBJ1-1 | TRBV15 | NA | TGTGCCACCAGCAGGGGGACAGAAGACACTGAAGCTTTCTTT | CATSRGTEDTEAFF
NA | TRBJ2-3 | TRBV10-1 | NA | TGCGCCAGCAGTGACCTGAAAGGTAGCACAGATACGCAGTATTTT | CASSDLKGSTDTQYF
NA | TRBJ1-4 | TRBV7-8 | NA | TGTGCCAGCAGCTTAAGGCGGCTCTCTGCAACTAATGAAAAACTGTTTTTT | CASSLRRLSATNEKLFF
NA | TRBJ1-4 | TRBV11-2 | NA | TGTGCCAGCAGCTTAGTTTCCAGGGGACGAGAGGAAAAACTGTTTTTT | CASSLVSRGREEKLFF
NA | TRBJ2-2 | TRBV6-5 | once | TGTGCCAGCAGTTACGGGCGGGCCGGGGAGCTGTTTTTT | CASSYGRAGELFF
NA | TRBJ2-7 | TRBV25-1 | NA | TGTGCCAGCAGTCAAGAACAGGGTCCCTACGAGCAGTACTTC | CASSQEQGPYEQYF
NA | TRBJ1-1 | TRBV28 | NA | TGTGCCAGCAGCTCACGGGGGGCGATGAACACTGAAGCTTTCTTT | CASSSRGAMNTEAFF
NA | TRBJ2-1 | TRBV4-1 | NA | TGCGCCAGCAGCCCGAGTGGATCCTACAATGAGCAGTTCTTC | CASSPSGSYNEQFF
NA | TRBJ2-1 | TRBV7-6 | NA | TGTGCCAGCAGCTCCTTAGCGTACAATGAGCAGTTCTTC | CASSSLAYNEQFF
TRBD2 | TRBJ2-1 | TRBV28 | NA | TGTGCCAGCAGTTTATTGGGCGGGAGGGCGGACAATGAGCAGTTCTTC | CASSLLGGRADNEQFF
TRBD2 | TRBJ2-3 | TRBV28 | NA | TGTGCCAGCAGTGCAATGACTAGCGGGAGCTTCTTGGGATACTCAGATACGCAGTATTTT | CASSAMTSGSFLGYSDTQYF
NA | TRBJ1-1 | TRBV13 | once | TGTGCCAGCAGCTTCGGAGAGAACACTGAAGCTTTCTTT | CASSFGENTEAFF
TRBD2 | TRBJ2-1 | TRBV11-2 | NA | TGTGCCAGCAGCAATCCGCCTGGCGGGAGTGACAATGAGCAGTTCTTC | CASSNPPGGSDNEQFF
TRBD2 | TRBJ2-7 | TRBV9 | once | TGTGCCAGCAGCGAGGGACTAATTAGGACTAGTCGCGAGCAGTACTTC | CASSEGLIRTSREQYF
TRBD2 | TRBJ2-2 | TRBV9 | NA | TGTGCCAGCAGCGGAAATAGCGGGAGGGCGAATGCCGGGGAGCTGTTTTTT | CASSGNSGRANAGELFF
TRBD2 | TRBJ2-7 | TRBV28 | NA | TGTGCCAGCAGCTGGGGACTAGCGGCCTACGAGCAGTACTTC | CASSWGLAAYEQYF
NA | TRBJ1-3 | TRBV2 | NA | TGTGCCAGCAGTGAACGGAATTCAGGAAACACCATATATTTT | CASSERNSGNTIYF